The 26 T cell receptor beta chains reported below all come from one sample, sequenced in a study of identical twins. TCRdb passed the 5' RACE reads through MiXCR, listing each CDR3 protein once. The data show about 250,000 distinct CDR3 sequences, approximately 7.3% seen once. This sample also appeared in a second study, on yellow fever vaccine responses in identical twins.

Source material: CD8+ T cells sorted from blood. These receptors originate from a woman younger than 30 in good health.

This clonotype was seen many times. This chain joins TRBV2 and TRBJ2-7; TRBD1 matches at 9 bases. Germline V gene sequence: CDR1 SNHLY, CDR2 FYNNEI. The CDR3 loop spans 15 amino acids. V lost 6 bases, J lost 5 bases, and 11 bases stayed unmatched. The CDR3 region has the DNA TGTGCCAGCAGAGCTTCCGGGACAGGGAGTGACGAGCAGTACGTC. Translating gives CASRASGTGSDEQYV.

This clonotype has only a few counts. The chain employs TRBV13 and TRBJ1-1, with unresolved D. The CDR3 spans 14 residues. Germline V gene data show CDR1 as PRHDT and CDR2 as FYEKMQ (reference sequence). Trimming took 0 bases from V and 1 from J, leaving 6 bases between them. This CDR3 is CASSLGVGNTEAFF. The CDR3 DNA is TGTGCCAGCAGCTTAGGGGTCGGGAACACTGAAGCTTTCTTT. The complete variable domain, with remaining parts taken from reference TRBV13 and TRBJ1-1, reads AAGVIQSPRHLIKEKRETATLKCYPIPRHDTVYWYQQGPGQDPQFLISFYEKMQSDKGSIPDRFSAQQFSDYHSELNMSSLELGDSALYFCASSLGVGNTEAFFGQGTRLTVV.

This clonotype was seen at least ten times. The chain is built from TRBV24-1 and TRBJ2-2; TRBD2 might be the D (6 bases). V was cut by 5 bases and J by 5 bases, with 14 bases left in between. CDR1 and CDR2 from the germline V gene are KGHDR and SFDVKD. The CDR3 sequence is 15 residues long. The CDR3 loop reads CATSGWRAGTGELFF. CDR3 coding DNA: TGTGCCACCAGTGGATGGAGGGCCGGAACCGGGGAGCTGTTTTTT.

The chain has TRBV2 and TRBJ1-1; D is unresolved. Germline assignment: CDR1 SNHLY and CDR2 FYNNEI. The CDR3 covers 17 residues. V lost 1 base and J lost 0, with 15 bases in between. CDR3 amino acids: CASSEGTASSMNTEAFF. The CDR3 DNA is TGTGCCAGCAGTGAAGGGACCGCTTCTTCGATGAACACTGAAGCTTTCTTT.

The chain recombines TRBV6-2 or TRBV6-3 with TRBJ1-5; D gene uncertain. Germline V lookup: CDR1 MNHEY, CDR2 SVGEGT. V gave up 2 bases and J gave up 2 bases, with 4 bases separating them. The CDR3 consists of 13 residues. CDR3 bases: TGTGCCAGCAGTTACGGACGCAATCAGCCCCAGCATTTT. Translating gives CASSYGRNQPQHF.

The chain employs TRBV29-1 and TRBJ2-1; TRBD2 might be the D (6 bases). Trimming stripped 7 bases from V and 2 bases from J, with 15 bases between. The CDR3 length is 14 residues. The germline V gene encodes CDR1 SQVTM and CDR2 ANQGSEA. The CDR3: CSAGRDTPYNEQFF. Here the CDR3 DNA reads TGCAGCGCGGGGCGGGATACCCCCTACAATGAGCAGTTCTTC.

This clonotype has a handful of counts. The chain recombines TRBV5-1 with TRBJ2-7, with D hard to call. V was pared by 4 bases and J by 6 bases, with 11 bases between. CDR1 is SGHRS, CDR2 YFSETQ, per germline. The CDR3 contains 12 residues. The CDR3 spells CASSRVGIEQYF. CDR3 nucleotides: TGCGCCAGCAGCCGGGTGGGGATCGAGCAGTACTTC.

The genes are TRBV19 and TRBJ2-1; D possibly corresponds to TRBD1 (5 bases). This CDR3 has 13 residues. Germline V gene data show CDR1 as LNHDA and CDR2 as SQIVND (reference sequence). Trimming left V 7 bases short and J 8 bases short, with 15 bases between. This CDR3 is CASNDQGVDEQFF. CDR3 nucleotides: TGTGCCAGTAATGATCAGGGTGTGGATGAGCAGTTCTTC.

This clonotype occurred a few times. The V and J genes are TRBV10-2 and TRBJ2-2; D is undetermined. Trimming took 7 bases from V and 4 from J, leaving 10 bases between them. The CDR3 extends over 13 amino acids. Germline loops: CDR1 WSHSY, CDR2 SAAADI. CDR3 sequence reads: CASILGSTGELFF. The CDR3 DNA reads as TGCGCCAGCATTCTCGGTTCCACCGGGGAGCTGTTTTTT.

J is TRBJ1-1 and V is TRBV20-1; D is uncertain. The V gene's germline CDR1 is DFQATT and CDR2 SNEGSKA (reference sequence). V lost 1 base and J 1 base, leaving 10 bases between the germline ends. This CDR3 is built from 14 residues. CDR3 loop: CSARVRAQNTEAFF. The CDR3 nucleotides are TGCAGTGCTAGAGTTCGGGCCCAGAACACTGAAGCTTTCTTT.

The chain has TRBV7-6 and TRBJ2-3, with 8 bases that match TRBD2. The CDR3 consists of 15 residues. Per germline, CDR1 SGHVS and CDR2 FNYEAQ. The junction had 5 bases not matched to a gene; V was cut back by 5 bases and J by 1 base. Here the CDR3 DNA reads TGTGCCAGCAGCAAGGCGCGGGAGGGCACAGATACGCAGTATTTT. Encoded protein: CASSKAREGTDTQYF. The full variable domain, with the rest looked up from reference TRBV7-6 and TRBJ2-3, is GAGVSQSPRYKVTKRGQDVALRCDPISGHVSLYWYRQALGQGPEFLTYFNYEAQQDKSGLPNDRFSAERPEGSISTLTIQRTEQRDSAMYRCASSKAREGTDTQYFGPGTRLTVL.

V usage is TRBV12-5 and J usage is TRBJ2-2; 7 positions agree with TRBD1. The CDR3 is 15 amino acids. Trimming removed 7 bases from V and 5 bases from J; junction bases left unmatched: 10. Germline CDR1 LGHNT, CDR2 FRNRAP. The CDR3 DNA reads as TGTGCTAGTGCCACGGGACAGTCGAGGACCGGGGAGCTGTTTTTT. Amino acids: CASATGQSRTGELFF.

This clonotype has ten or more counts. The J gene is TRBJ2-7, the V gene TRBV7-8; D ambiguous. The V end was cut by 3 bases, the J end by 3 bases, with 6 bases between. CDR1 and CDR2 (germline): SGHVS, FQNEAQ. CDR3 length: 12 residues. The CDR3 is CASSFDGYEQYV. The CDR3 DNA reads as TGTGCCAGCAGCTTTGACGGCTACGAGCAGTACGTC.

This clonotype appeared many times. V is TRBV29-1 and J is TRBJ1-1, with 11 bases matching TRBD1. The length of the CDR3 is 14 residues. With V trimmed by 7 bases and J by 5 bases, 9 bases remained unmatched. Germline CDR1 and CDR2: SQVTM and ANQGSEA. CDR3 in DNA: TGCAGCGCCTGGACCCGGGACAGGGGGACTGAAGCTTTCTTT. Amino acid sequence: CSAWTRDRGTEAFF. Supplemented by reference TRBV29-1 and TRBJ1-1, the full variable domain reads SAVISQKPSRDICQRGTSLTIQCQVDSQVTMMFWYRQQPGQSLTLIATANQGSEATYESGFVIDKFPISRPNLTFSTLTVSNMSPEDSSIYLCSAWTRDRGTEAFFGQGTRLTVV.

CDR3 nucleotide sequence: TGTGCCAGCAGTCCCCCGGTCAGGGGGAACACTGAAGCTTTCTTT. Translated, it gives CASSPPVRGNTEAFF. V usage is TRBV9 and J usage is TRBJ1-1; weak D call: TRBD1 (6 bases). Looked up from germline, CDR1 is SGDLS and CDR2 is YYNGEE. The CDR3 loop spans 15 amino acids. Trimming cost V 5 bases and J 1 base, with 15 bases left between them.

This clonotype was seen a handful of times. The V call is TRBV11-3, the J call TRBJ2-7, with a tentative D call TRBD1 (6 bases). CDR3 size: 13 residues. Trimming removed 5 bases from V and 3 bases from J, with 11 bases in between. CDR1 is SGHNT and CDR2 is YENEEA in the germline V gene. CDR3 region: CASSGGSHYEQYF. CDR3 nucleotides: TGTGCCAGCAGCGGGGGCTCGCACTACGAGCAGTACTTC.

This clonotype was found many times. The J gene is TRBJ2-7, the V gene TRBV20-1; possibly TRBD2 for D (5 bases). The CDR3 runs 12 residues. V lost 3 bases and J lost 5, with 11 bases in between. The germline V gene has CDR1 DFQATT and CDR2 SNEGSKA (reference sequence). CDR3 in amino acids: CSASRLGDEQYF. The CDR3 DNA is TGCAGTGCTAGTAGGCTCGGGGACGAGCAGTACTTC.

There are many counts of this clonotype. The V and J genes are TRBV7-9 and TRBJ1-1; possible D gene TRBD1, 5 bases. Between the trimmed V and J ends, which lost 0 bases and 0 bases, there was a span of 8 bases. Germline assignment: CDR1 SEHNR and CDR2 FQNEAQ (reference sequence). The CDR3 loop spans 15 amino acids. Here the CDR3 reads CASSLAEGMNTEAFF. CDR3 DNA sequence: TGTGCCAGCAGCTTAGCGGAGGGGATGAACACTGAAGCTTTCTTT.

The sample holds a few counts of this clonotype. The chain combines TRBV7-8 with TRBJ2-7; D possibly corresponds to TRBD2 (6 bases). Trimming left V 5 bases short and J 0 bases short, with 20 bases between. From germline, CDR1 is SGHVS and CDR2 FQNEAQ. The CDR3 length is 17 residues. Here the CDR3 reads CASSLLHWRDHSYEQYF. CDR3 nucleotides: TGTGCCAGCAGCCTCCTTCATTGGCGGGATCACTCCTACGAGCAGTACTTC.

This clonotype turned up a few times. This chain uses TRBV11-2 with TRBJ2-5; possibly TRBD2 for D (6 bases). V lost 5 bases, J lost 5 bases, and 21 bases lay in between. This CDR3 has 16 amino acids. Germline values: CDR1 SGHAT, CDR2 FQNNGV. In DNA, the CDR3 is TGTGCCAGCAGCCAGCGGGCCTCGAGCTACGAGGAGACCCAGTACTTC. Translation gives CASSQRASSYEETQYF.

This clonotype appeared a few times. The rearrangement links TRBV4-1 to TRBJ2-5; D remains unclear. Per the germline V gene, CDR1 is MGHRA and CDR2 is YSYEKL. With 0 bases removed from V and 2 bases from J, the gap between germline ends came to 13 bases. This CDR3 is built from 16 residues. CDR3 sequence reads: CASSQDFGSSQETQYF. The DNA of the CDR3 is TGCGCCAGCAGCCAAGATTTTGGTTCCTCTCAAGAGACCCAGTACTTC.

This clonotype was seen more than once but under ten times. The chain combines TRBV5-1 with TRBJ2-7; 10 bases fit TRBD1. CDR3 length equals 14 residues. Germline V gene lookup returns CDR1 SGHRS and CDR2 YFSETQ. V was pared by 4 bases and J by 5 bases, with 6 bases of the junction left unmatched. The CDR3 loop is CASSLRDRGDEQYF. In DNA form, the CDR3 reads TGCGCCAGCAGCCTCCGGGACAGGGGTGACGAGCAGTACTTC.

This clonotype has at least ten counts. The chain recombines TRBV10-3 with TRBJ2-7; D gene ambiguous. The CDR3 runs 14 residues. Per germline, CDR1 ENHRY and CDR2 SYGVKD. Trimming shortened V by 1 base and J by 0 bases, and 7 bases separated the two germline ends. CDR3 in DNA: TGTGCCATCAGTGAGTGGTCCACCTCCTACGAGCAGTACTTC. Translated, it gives CAISEWSTSYEQYF.

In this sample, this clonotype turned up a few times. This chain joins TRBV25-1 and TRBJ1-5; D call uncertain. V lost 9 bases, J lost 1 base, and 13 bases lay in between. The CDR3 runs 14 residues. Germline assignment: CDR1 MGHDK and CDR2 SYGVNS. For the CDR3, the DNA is TGTGCCAGTTCCCCTACGGTCAGCAATCAGCCCCAGCATTTT. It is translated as CASSPTVSNQPQHF.

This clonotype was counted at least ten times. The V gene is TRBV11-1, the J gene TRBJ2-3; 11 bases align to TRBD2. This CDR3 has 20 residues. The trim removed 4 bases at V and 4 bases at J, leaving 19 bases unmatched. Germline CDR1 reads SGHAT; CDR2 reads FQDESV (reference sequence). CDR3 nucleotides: TGTGCCAGCAGCTCTATTAGCGGGAGGGCCTTAGTCGTTAGTGCAGATACGCAGTATTTT. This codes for CASSSISGRALVVSADTQYF.

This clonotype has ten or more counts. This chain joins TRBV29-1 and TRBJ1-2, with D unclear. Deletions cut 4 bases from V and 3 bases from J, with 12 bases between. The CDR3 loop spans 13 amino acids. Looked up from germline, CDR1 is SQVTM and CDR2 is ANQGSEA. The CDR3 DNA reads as TGCAGCGTTGGGACCAGGCCCTACTATGGCTACACCTTC. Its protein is CSVGTRPYYGYTF.